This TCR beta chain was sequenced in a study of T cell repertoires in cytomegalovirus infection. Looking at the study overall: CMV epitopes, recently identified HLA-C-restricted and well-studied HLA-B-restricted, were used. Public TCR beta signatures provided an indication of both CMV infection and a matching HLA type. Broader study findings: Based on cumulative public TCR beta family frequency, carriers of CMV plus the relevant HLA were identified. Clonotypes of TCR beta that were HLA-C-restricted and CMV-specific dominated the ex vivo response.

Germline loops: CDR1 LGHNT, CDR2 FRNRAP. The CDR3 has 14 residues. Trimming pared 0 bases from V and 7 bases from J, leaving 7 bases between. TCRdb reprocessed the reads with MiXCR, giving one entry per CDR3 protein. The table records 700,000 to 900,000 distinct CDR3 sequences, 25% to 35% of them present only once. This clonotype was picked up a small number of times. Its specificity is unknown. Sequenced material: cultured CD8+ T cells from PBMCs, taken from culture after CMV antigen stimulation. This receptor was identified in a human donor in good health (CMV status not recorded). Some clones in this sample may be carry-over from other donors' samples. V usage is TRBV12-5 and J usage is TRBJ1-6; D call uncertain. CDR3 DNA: TGTGCTAGTGGTTTGGTCCCCGGGAATTCACCCCTCCACTTT. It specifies CASGLVPGNSPLHF. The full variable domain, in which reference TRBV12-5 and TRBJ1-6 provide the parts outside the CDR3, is DARVTQTPRHKVTEMGQEVTMRCQPILGHNTVFWYRQTMMQGLELLAYFRNRAPLDDSGMPKDRFSAEMPDATLATLKIQPSEPRDSAVYFCASGLVPGNSPLHFGNGTRLTVT.